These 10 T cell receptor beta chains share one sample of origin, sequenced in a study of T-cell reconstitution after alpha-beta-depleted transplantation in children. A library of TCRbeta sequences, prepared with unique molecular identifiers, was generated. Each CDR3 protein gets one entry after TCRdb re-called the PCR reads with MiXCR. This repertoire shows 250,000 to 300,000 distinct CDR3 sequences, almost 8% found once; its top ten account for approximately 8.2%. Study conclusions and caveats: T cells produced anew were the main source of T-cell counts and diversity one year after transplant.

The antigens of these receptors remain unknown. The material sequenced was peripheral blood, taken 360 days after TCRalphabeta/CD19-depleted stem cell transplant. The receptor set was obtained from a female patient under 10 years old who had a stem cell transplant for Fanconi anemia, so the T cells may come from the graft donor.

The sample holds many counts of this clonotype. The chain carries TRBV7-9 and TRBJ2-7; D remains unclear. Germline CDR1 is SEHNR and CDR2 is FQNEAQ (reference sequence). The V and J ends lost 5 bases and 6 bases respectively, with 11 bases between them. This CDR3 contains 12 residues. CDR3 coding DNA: TGTGCCAGCAGCATAACGGTCGGCGAGCAGTACTTC. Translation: CASSITVGEQYF.

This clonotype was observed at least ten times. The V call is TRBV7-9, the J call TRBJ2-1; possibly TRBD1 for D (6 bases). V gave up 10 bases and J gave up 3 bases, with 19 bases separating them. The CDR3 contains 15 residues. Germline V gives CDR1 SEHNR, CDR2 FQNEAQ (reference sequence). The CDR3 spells CATRSRTESYNEQFF. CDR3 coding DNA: TGTGCCACCCGGAGTAGGACAGAAAGCTACAATGAGCAGTTCTTC.

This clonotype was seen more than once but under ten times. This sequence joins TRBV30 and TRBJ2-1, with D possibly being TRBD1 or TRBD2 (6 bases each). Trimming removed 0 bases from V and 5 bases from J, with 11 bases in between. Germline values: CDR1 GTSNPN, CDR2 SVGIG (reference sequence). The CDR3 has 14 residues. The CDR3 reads CAWSVGGIDNEQFF. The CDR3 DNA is TGTGCCTGGAGTGTGGGGGGCATTGACAATGAGCAGTTCTTC.

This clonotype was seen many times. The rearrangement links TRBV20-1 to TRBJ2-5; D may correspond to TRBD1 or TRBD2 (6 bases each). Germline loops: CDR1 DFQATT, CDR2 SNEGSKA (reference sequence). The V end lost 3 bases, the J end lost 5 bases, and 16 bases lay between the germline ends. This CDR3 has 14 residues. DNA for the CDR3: TGCAGTGCTAGCCTGGGGGGCTTAGAGGAGACCCAGTACTTC. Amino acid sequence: CSASLGGLEETQYF.

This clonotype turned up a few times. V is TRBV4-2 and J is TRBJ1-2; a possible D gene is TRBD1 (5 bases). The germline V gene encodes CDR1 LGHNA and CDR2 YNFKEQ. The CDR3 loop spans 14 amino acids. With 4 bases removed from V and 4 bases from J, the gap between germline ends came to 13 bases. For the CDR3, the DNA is TGTGCCAGCAGCCCCAGAGCAGGGACCTATGGCTACACCTTC. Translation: CASSPRAGTYGYTF.

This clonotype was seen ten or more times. As DNA, the CDR3 is TGTGCCAGCAGCGCCGCCTCCGGACCCTACGAGCAGTACTTC. This encodes CASSAASGPYEQYF. The chain employs TRBV2 and TRBJ2-7; no clear D gene. In germline, CDR1 is SNHLY, CDR2 FYNNEI. The CDR3 runs 14 residues. V lost 6 bases and J 2 bases, leaving 14 bases between the germline ends.

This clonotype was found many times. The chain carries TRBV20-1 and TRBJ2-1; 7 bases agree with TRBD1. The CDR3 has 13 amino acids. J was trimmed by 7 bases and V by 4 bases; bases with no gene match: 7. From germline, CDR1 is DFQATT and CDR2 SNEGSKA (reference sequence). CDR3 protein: CSAILDRANEQFF. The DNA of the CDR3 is TGCAGTGCTATCCTCGACAGGGCAAATGAGCAGTTCTTC.

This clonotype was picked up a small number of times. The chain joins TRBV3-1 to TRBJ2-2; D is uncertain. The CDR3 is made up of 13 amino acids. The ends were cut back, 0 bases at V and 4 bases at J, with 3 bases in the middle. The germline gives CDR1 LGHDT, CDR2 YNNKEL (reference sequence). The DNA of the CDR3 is TGTGCCAGCAGCCAAGAGGGCACCGGGGAGCTGTTTTTT. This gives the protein CASSQEGTGELFF.

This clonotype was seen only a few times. For the CDR3, the DNA is TGTGCCTGGGGCTTGGGGGGCGATGAGCAGTTCTTC. It is translated as CAWGLGGDEQFF. The chain recombines TRBV30 with TRBJ2-1, with D tentatively TRBD1 or TRBD2 (6 bases each). The CDR3 extends over 12 amino acids. Deletions cut 5 bases from V and 8 bases from J, with 13 bases between. Germline V gene sequence: CDR1 GTSNPN, CDR2 SVGIG (reference sequence).

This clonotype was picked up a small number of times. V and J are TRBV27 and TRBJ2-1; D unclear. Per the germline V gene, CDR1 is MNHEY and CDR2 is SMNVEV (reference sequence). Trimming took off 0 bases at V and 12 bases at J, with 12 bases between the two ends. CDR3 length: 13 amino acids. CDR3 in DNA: TGTGCCAGCAGTTTATCCCCAGGTCCGAGGCAGTTCTTC. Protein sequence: CASSLSPGPRQFF.